These 18 T cell receptor beta chains share one sample of origin, sequenced in a study of T cells after yellow fever vaccination. TCRdb re-derived calls from the 5' RACE reads in MiXCR, one entry per CDR3 protein. The table lists almost 600,000 distinct CDR3 sequences, roughly 14% of them singletons. The sequencing here drew on PBMCs, taken on the day of the yellow fever booster vaccination. These receptors were taken from a man younger than 45 who received the YFV17D yellow fever vaccine.

This clonotype was observed a handful of times. V gene TRBV7-8 combines with J gene TRBJ2-7; D gene unclear. The germline CDR1 and CDR2 sequences are SGHVS and FQNEAQ. This CDR3 is built from 12 residues. Trimming cost V 3 bases and J 7 bases, with 10 bases left between them. The CDR3 bases are TGTGCCAGCAGCTTGGGCACCGGTGAGCAGTACTTC. Its protein is CASSLGTGEQYF. Filled out from reference TRBV7-8 and TRBJ2-7, the complete variable domain reads GAGVSQSPRYKVAKRGQDVALRCDPISGHVSLFWYQQALGQGPEFLTYFQNEAQLDKSGLPSDRFFAERPEGSVSTLKIQRTQQEDSAVYLCASSLGTGEQYFGPGTRLTVT.

This clonotype was found a few times. CDR3 coding DNA: TGTGCCAGCAGTCCTTCCTCTCCGGGACTAGCGGGAGACCAACGCTACGAGCAGTACTTC. Translated: CASSPSSPGLAGDQRYEQYF. The chain carries TRBV6-2 or TRBV6-3 and TRBJ2-7; 14 bases are a match to TRBD2. The J segment lost 3 bases and the V segment lost 5 bases, leaving 18 bases of the junction unmatched. Germline loops: CDR1 MNHEY, CDR2 SVGEGT. The CDR3 is 20 amino acids.

This chain connects TRBV7-2 to TRBJ2-7; TRBD2 matches 7 bases. The CDR3 runs 14 residues. V shed 1 base, J shed 5 bases, and the junction held 5 bases outside the gene matches. Germline V gene sequence: CDR1 SGHTA, CDR2 FQGNSA. For the CDR3, the DNA is TGTGCCAGCAGCTTAGAGGGAGGGGAAAACGAGCAGTACTTC. This sequence encodes CASSLEGGENEQYF.

This chain links TRBV29-1 with TRBJ2-5, with D possibly being TRBD2 (5 bases). Trimming left V 4 bases short and J 9 bases short, with 18 bases between. Looked up from germline, CDR1 is SQVTM and CDR2 is ANQGSEA. CDR3 size: 13 residues. CDR3 amino acids: CSVGSGNLGPQYF. CDR3 nucleotide sequence: TGCAGCGTTGGGTCGGGGAACCTCGGGCCCCAGTACTTC.

The chain joins TRBV20-1 to TRBJ1-1, with D hard to call. Between the trimmed V and J ends, which lost 2 bases and 0 bases, there was a span of 13 bases. Per the germline V gene, CDR1 is DFQATT and CDR2 is SNEGSKA (reference sequence). There are 15 residues in the CDR3. CDR3 protein: CSARRGITMNTEAFF. The CDR3 DNA reads as TGCAGTGCTAGACGGGGTATTACCATGAACACTGAAGCTTTCTTT.

This clonotype has just a few counts. The chain is built from TRBV6-1 and TRBJ2-2; 7 nucleotides line up with TRBD1. The CDR3 runs to 15 residues. V lost 8 bases to trimming and J lost 6 bases; unmatched junction nucleotides: 12. Germline CDR1 reads MNHNS; CDR2 reads SASEGT. CDR3 nucleotide sequence: TGTGCCAGCCGAGGGCGGACAGGAGCAGCCGGGGAGCTGTTTTTT. This sequence encodes CASRGRTGAAGELFF.

Written as DNA, the CDR3 is TGTGCCAGCAGCACCGGGCCCTCCCCGGATACGCAGTATTTT. It translates to CASSTGPSPDTQYF. V gene TRBV7-9 combines with J gene TRBJ2-3, with D unclear. This CDR3 is 14 amino acids long. Germline V gene sequence: CDR1 SEHNR, CDR2 FQNEAQ (reference sequence). Between the trimmed V and J ends, which lost 5 bases and 6 bases, there was a span of 15 bases.

CDR3 DNA: TGTGCCAGCAGTAACCTCCCGGCTAGCGGGAGTTCCTCCTACAATGAGCAGTTCTTC. Its protein is CASSNLPASGSSSYNEQFF. This rearrangement joins TRBV6-4 to TRBJ2-1; 10 bases align to TRBD2. CDR3 length: 19 residues. In germline, CDR1 is MRHNA, CDR2 SNTAGT. J was trimmed by 0 bases and V by 5 bases; bases with no gene match: 13.

This clonotype turned up a few times. The V gene is TRBV24-1, the J gene TRBJ2-7; 8 bases are shared with TRBD2. CDR3 size: 16 residues. V lost 2 bases and J lost 0; bases outside the gene matches: 5. CDR1 is KGHDR and CDR2 is SFDVKD in the germline V gene. The CDR3, as DNA: TGTGCCACCAGTGATTCGGGACTAGGAGTCTCCTACGAGCAGTACTTC. Its protein is CATSDSGLGVSYEQYF.

The chain joins TRBV6-5 to TRBJ1-1; D is unresolved. V gave up 2 bases and J gave up 0 bases, with 4 bases separating them. Germline V lookup: CDR1 MNHEY, CDR2 SVGAGI. The CDR3 is 13 amino acids. CDR3 sequence reads: CASSYQVNTEAFF. CDR3 nucleotides: TGTGCCAGCAGTTACCAGGTGAACACTGAAGCTTTCTTT.

This clonotype occurred a few times. This rearrangement joins TRBV5-6 to TRBJ2-7; D remains ambiguous. The germline V gene has CDR1 SGHDT and CDR2 YYEEEE. The germline V and J ends were trimmed by 3 bases and 12 bases, with 19 bases remaining between them. This CDR3 is 13 amino acids long. CDR3 DNA: TGTGCCAGCAGCTCGGTGCCTGCGTTGGGGTGGTACTTC. This sequence encodes CASSSVPALGWYF.

In its sample, this clonotype was seen a few times. This rearrangement joins TRBV4-2 to TRBJ2-1; D gene ambiguous. Germline CDR1 and CDR2: LGHNA and YNFKEQ. The V end lost 0 bases, the J end lost 15 bases, and 15 bases lay between the germline ends. The CDR3 has 13 amino acids. This CDR3 is CASSQDRSAATFF. The DNA of the CDR3 is TGTGCCAGCAGCCAAGATCGCTCGGCGGCGACGTTCTTC.

The chain is built from TRBV7-2 and TRBJ2-1; maybe TRBD2 (6 bases). Germline assignment: CDR1 SGHTA and CDR2 FQGNSA. The V and J ends lost 6 bases and 6 bases respectively, with 18 bases between them. The CDR3 spans 15 residues. CDR3 coding DNA: TGTGCCAGCAGACCGTCACCGGAGGGCCGCAATGAGCAGTTCTTC. Translating it yields CASRPSPEGRNEQFF.

The chain employs TRBV29-1 and TRBJ2-1, with D maybe TRBD2 (5 bases). Deletions cut 1 base from V and 7 bases from J, with 14 bases between. This CDR3 region has 14 residues. Germline loops: CDR1 SQVTM, CDR2 ANQGSEA. DNA for the CDR3: TGCAGCGTTGAAGTCGCGGCCCCGGGAAATGAGCAGTTCTTC. It encodes CSVEVAAPGNEQFF.

This clonotype appeared a few times. The V gene is TRBV6-4, the J gene TRBJ2-3, with D possibly matching TRBD2 (5 bases). Trimming shortened V by 6 bases and J by 7 bases, and 17 bases separated the two germline ends. The CDR3 extends over 14 amino acids. CDR1 and CDR2 from the germline V gene are MRHNA and SNTAGT. CDR3 DNA sequence: TGTGCCAGCAGGGGAGATGGCTATTCGCATACGCAGTATTTT. It specifies CASRGDGYSHTQYF.

This clonotype was counted a few times. The rearrangement uses TRBV24-1 and TRBJ2-1; TRBD2 matches 8 bases. The CDR3 is made up of 14 amino acids. Germline CDR1 is KGHDR and CDR2 is SFDVKD. The junction had 3 bases not matched to a gene; V was cut back by 6 bases and J by 3 bases. CDR3 region: CATSPGLDYNEQFF. DNA for the CDR3: TGTGCCACCAGTCCGGGACTAGACTACAATGAGCAGTTCTTC.

The rearrangement links TRBV6-4 to TRBJ2-1; no definite D call. Germline values: CDR1 MRHNA, CDR2 SNTAGT. The V end lost 6 bases, the J end lost 4 bases, and 7 bases lay between the germline ends. This CDR3 comprises 12 residues. As DNA, the CDR3 is TGTGCCAGCAGAGGGCTGTACAATGAGCAGTTCTTC. This sequence encodes CASRGLYNEQFF.

This clonotype occurred a few times. This sequence joins TRBV20-1 and TRBJ2-3, with D uncertain. This CDR3 spans 11 amino acids. Germline assignment: CDR1 DFQATT and CDR2 SNEGSKA (reference sequence). V was clipped by 3 bases and J by 5 bases, with 6 bases between them. CDR3 in amino acids: CSASREDTQYF. The CDR3, as DNA: TGCAGTGCTAGTAGGGAAGATACGCAGTATTTT.